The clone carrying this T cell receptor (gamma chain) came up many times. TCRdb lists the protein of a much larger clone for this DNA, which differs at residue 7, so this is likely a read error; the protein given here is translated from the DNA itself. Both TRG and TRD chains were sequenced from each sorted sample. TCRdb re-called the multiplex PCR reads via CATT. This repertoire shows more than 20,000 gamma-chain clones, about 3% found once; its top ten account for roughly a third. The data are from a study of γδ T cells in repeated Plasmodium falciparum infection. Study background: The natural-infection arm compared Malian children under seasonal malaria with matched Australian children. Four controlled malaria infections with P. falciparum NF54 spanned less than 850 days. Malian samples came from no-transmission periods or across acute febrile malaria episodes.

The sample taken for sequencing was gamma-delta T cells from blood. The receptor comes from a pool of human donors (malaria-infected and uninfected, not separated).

CDR3 amino acids: CALWEAVQELGKKIKVF. CDR3 DNA: TGTGCCTTGTGGGAGGCGGTCCAAGAGTTGGGCAAAAAAATCAAGGTATTT. The V and J genes are TRGV9 and TRGJP. The germline V gene has CDR1 GITISATS and CDR2 ISYDGTV (reference sequence). The ends lost 2 bases at V and 4 bases at J; junction bases unmatched: 5. The CDR3 contains 17 residues.